These T cell receptor beta chains were read from a single sample in a study of T cell repertoires in cytomegalovirus infection. Their recognized antigens are unknown. In TCRdb, the reads were re-called with MiXCR into one record per CDR3 protein. In the table there are around 800,000 distinct CDR3 sequences, approximately 32% of which are singletons. Specimen: cultured CD8+ T cells from PBMCs, collected from culture after CMV antigen stimulation. The receptors come from a human donor in good health (CMV status not recorded). Some clones in this sample may be carry-over from other donors' samples. Both conserved end residues are part of each CDR3. A D gene is named only where the DNA matches it firmly. Clone sizes are given selectively: once, few, many, or a class where the clone is expanded.

cdr3_length | d_call | j_call | v_call | clone_size | cdr3_aa | cdr3_nt
11 | - | TRBJ1-1 | TRBV29-1 | - | CSVDDSTEAFF | TGCAGCGTCGACGACAGCACTGAAGCTTTCTTT
13 | - | TRBJ2-3 | TRBV12-5 | - | CASGSSTVDTQYF | TGTGCTAGTGGCTCCTCGACCGTGGATACGCAGTATTTT
16 | TRBD1 | TRBJ1-1 | TRBV4-1 | - | CASSPRDRGGYTEAFF | TGCGCCAGCAGCCCCCGGGACAGGGGAGGCTACACTGAAGCTTTCTTT
15 | TRBD2 | TRBJ2-1 | TRBV12-3/TRBV12-4 | - | CASSLAAGGLGEQFF | TGTGCCAGCAGTTTAGCAGCGGGGGGGCTTGGTGAGCAGTTCTTC
16 | - | TRBJ1-2 | TRBV6-1 | - | CACSEGTRGWNYGYTF | TGTGCCTGCAGTGAAGGGACGCGGGGATGGAACTATGGCTACACCTTC
15 | TRBD1 | TRBJ1-6 | TRBV6-1 | - | CASTSDRLNNSPLHF | TGTGCCAGCACCTCGGACAGGCTGAATAATTCACCCCTCCACTTT
15 | - | TRBJ1-1 | TRBV6-2/TRBV6-3 | - | CASSYGEGLITEAFF | TGTGCCAGCAGTTACGGTGAAGGTCTTATCACTGAAGCTTTCTTT
15 | TRBD1 | TRBJ1-5 | TRBV11-1 | - | CASAPGTGAGLPQHF | TGTGCCAGCGCTCCCGGGACAGGGGCCGGTCTGCCCCAGCATTTT
14 | - | TRBJ1-4 | TRBV19 | - | CASSKSGRGEKLFF | TGTGCCAGTAGTAAAAGCGGCCGCGGCGAAAAACTGTTTTTT
14 | - | TRBJ1-6 | TRBV20-1 | - | CSARGTGLFSPLHF | TGCAGTGCTAGAGGAACAGGGCTGTTTTCACCCCTCCACTTT
14 | TRBD1 | TRBJ2-3 | TRBV7-6 | few | CASSYGTALYTQYF | TGTGCCAGCAGCTATGGGACAGCGTTGTATACGCAGTATTTT
14 | - | TRBJ2-2 | TRBV5-8 | - | CASSLELGTGELFF | TGTGCCAGCAGCTTGGAGTTAGGCACCGGGGAGCTGTTTTTT
15 | - | TRBJ1-5 | TRBV5-5 | few | CASSAQGQLNQPQHF | TGTGCCAGCAGCGCACAAGGACAGCTCAATCAGCCCCAGCATTTT
14 | - | TRBJ2-1 | TRBV12-3/TRBV12-4 | few | CASSLRGGHNEQFF | TGTGCCAGCAGTTTAAGGGGAGGCCACAATGAGCAGTTCTTC
16 | TRBD2 | TRBJ2-1 | TRBV29-1 | few | CSVEDHGRGGPVEQFF | TGCAGCGTTGAAGACCATGGGCGGGGGGGCCCGGTAGAGCAGTTCTTC
15 | - | TRBJ1-6 | TRBV28 | - | CASSVGTQYNSPLHF | TGTGCCAGCAGTGTCGGGACACAATATAATTCACCCCTCCACTTT
13 | - | TRBJ2-1 | TRBV14 | many | CASSHRSYNEQFF | TGTGCCAGCAGTCACAGGTCCTACAATGAGCAGTTCTTC
18 | TRBD1 | TRBJ1-4 | TRBV15 | few | CATSTRTGEFLLNEKLFF | TGTGCCACCAGCACCCGGACAGGGGAGTTCCTCCTTAATGAAAAACTGTTTTTT
13 | - | TRBJ1-2 | TRBV2 | once | CASSERSRVDYTF | TGTGCCAGCAGTGAACGATCCCGCGTCGACTACACCTTC
12 | - | TRBJ1-1 | TRBV12-3/TRBV12-4 | - | CASSPQETEAFF | TGTGCCAGCAGTCCGCAGGAAACTGAAGCTTTCTTT
16 | - | TRBJ1-1 | TRBV27 | few | CASSLGIGELNTEAFF | TGTGCCAGCAGTTTGGGGATCGGGGAACTGAACACTGAAGCTTTCTTT
17 | TRBD2 | TRBJ2-3 | TRBV7-9 | - | CASSPSGGSYATDTQYF | TGTGCCAGCAGCCCTAGCGGGGGGAGTTATGCCACAGATACGCAGTATTTT
17 | - | TRBJ2-3 | TRBV6-1 | - | CASSERDKYASTDTQYF | TGTGCCAGCAGTGAAAGGGACAAGTATGCCAGCACAGATACGCAGTATTTT
14 | - | TRBJ2-2 | TRBV4-1 | - | CASSARQLKGELFF | TGCGCCAGCAGCGCTCGACAGCTAAAAGGGGAGCTGTTTTTT
18 | TRBD2 | TRBJ2-2 | TRBV5-5 | - | CASSHRISGGARTGELFF | TGTGCCAGCAGCCACAGGATTAGCGGGGGGGCCCGGACCGGGGAGCTGTTTTTT
16 | TRBD1 | TRBJ1-2 | TRBV7-9 | - | CASSLPGQKDDYGYTF | TGTGCCAGCAGCCTCCCGGGACAGAAAGACGACTATGGCTACACCTTC
17 | TRBD2 | TRBJ2-5 | TRBV7-8 | few | CASSLAVVGGYQETQYF | TGTGCCAGCAGCTTAGCGGTTGTGGGGGGGTACCAAGAGACCCAGTACTTC
15 | - | TRBJ2-1 | TRBV7-9 | many | CASRGGAGSYNEQFF | TGTGCCAGCCGAGGCGGCGCAGGCTCCTACAATGAGCAGTTCTTC
11 | - | TRBJ2-1 | TRBV4-1 | - | CASSHANEQFF | TGCGCCAGCAGCCACGCCAATGAGCAGTTCTTC
13 | - | TRBJ1-2 | TRBV19 | few | CASSSDSIYGYTF | TGTGCCAGTAGCTCGGACAGTATCTATGGCTACACCTTC